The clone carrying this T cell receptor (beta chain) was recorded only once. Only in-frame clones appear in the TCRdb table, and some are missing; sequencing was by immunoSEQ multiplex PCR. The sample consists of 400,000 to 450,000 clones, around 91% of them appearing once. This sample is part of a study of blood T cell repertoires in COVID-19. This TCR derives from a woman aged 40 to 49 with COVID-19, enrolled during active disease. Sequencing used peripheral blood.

CDR3 residues: CASTPRRNLMNTEAFF. The CDR3 DNA reads TGTGCCAGCACCCCCCGTCGTAATCTAATGAACACTGAAGCTTTCTTT. The genes are TRBV28 and TRBJ1-1; D is unresolved. V lost 7 bases and J lost 0, with 18 bases in between. There are 16 residues in the CDR3. The germline V gene has CDR1 MDHEN and CDR2 SYDVKM. The full variable domain, its missing parts supplied by reference TRBV28 and TRBJ1-1, is DVKVTQSSRYLVKRTGEKVFLECVQDMDHENMFWYRQDPGLGLRLIYFSYDVKMKEKGDIPEGYSVSREKKERFSLILESASTNQTSMYLCASTPRRNLMNTEAFFGQGTRLTVV.